The 25 T cell receptor beta chains presented below share a single source sample, sequenced in a study of T-cell reconstitution after alpha-beta-depleted transplantation in children. This sample's TCRbeta library carried unique molecular identifier barcodes. TCRdb ran MiXCR on the PCR reads and lists one entry per CDR3 protein. The profile covers almost 500,000 distinct CDR3 sequences, with 12% appearing a single time and more than 5.5% taken by the ten largest. The sequences come from PBMCs from the stem cell graft donor, collected from the stem cell graft. The receptor set was obtained from a human donor who donated a stem cell graft to a child with combined immunodeficiency.

The rearrangement joins TRBV9 to TRBJ2-1; 7 bases line up with TRBD2. CDR3 length: 15 residues. Germline CDR1 and CDR2: SGDLS and YYNGEE. Losses at the gene ends were 4 bases for V and 9 bases for J; bases not matched to a gene: 13. This chain's CDR3 is CASSPHYGPGGEQFF. The DNA of the CDR3 is TGTGCCAGCAGCCCACATTACGGGCCGGGGGGTGAGCAGTTCTTC.

This clonotype has just a few counts. The V call is TRBV4-3, the J call TRBJ2-3; D not resolved. This CDR3 region has 13 residues. Germline lookup yields CDR1 LGHNA and CDR2 YSLEER. Between the trimmed V and J ends, which lost 5 bases and 3 bases, there was a span of 9 bases. CDR3 DNA: TGCGCCAGCAGCGAACTATTTACAGATACGCAGTATTTT. Protein product: CASSELFTDTQYF.

The V call is TRBV20-1, the J call TRBJ2-7; 7 nucleotides line up with TRBD1. With 5 bases clipped from V and 0 bases from J, the junction kept 4 bases outside the gene matches. The CDR3 has 13 residues. CDR1 is DFQATT, CDR2 SNEGSKA, per germline (reference sequence). The CDR3 loop reads CSADRDSSYEQYF. CDR3 nucleotide sequence: TGCAGTGCTGACCGGGACAGCTCCTACGAGCAGTACTTC.

The chain joins TRBV12-3 or TRBV12-4 to TRBJ1-3; no firm D call. The ends were cut back, 2 bases at V and 0 bases at J, with 20 bases in the middle. The CDR3 is 19 residues long. CDR3 nucleotide sequence: TGTGCCAGCAGTTTAAGTAGCGGCAGGCTTAGGAGCTCTGGAAACACCATATATTTT. The encoded protein is CASSLSSGRLRSSGNTIYF.

This clonotype appeared many times. The gene calls are TRBV24-1 and TRBJ2-1, with unresolved D. Trimming took 6 bases from V and 6 from J, leaving 5 bases between them. Germline V gene lookup returns CDR1 KGHDR and CDR2 SFDVKD. This CDR3 spans 11 amino acids. The CDR3 DNA follows: TGTGCCACCAGTTATGGCAATGAGCAGTTCTTC. Its translation: CATSYGNEQFF.

V gene TRBV15 combines with J gene TRBJ1-5, with D possibly being TRBD1 (6 bases). The CDR3 loop spans 17 amino acids. CDR1 is LNHNV, CDR2 YYDKDF, per germline (reference sequence). V was cut by 1 base and J by 5 bases, with 18 bases left in between. This CDR3 reads CATSRVGLGAAYQPQHF. The DNA of the CDR3 is TGTGCCACCAGCAGAGTAGGTTTGGGGGCTGCTTATCAGCCCCAGCATTTT.

In its sample, this clonotype was seen a few times. This chain connects TRBV2 to TRBJ2-7; TRBD1 matches 7 bases. Germline-derived CDR1 and CDR2 are SNHLY and FYNNEI. This CDR3 contains 15 residues. Trimming removed 6 bases from V and 5 bases from J; junction bases left unmatched: 13. CDR3 region: CASSPGKGGLDEQYF. The CDR3 DNA follows: TGTGCCAGCAGCCCTGGGAAAGGGGGCCTTGACGAGCAGTACTTC. The variable domain in full, completed from reference TRBV2 and TRBJ2-7, reads EPEVTQTPSHQVTQMGQEVILRCVPISNHLYFYWYRQILGQKVEFLVSFYNNEISEKSEIFDDQFSVERPDGSNFTLKIRSTKLEDSAMYFCASSPGKGGLDEQYFGPGTRLTVT.

The chain joins TRBV9 to TRBJ2-7; D might be TRBD2 (6 bases). Germline CDR1 SGDLS, CDR2 YYNGEE. V gave up 5 bases and J gave up 3 bases, with 18 bases separating them. The CDR3 loop spans 15 amino acids. The CDR3 reads CASSRGGGRDYEQYF. The DNA for the CDR3 is TGTGCCAGCAGTCGGGGAGGCGGACGGGACTACGAGCAGTACTTC.

The chain combines TRBV15 with TRBJ2-1; 9 bases are a match to TRBD2. V gave up 3 bases and J gave up 5 bases; unmatched junction bases: 20. The CDR3 sequence is 20 residues long. Per germline, CDR1 LNHNV and CDR2 YYDKDF (reference sequence). The CDR3, as DNA: TGTGCCACCAGCAGGTTTTCACCGGGACACTTAGCGGGGGACCACAATGAGCAGTTCTTC. Amino acid sequence: CATSRFSPGHLAGDHNEQFF. The complete variable domain, with remaining parts taken from reference TRBV15 and TRBJ2-1, reads DAMVIQNPRYQVTQFGKPVTLSCSQTLNHNVMYWYQQKSSQAPKLLFHYYDKDFNNEADTPDNFQSRRPNTSFCFLDIRSPGLGDTAMYLCATSRFSPGHLAGDHNEQFFGPGTRLTVL.

This chain uses TRBV6-1 with TRBJ2-3; the D gene is possibly TRBD2 (6 bases). The CDR3 contains 16 residues. Between the trimmed V and J ends, which lost 5 bases and 5 bases, there was a span of 20 bases. Germline V lookup: CDR1 MNHNS, CDR2 SASEGT. The CDR3 loop is CASSLRAGRLIDTQYF. The CDR3 bases are TGTGCCAGCAGTCTCCGGGCAGGGAGGCTGATAGATACGCAGTATTTT.

This clonotype was seen a handful of times. This chain links TRBV24-1 with TRBJ2-1, with 7 positions matching TRBD1. J was trimmed by 6 bases and V by 1 base; bases with no gene match: 2. Per germline, CDR1 KGHDR and CDR2 SFDVKD. CDR3 size: 14 residues. CDR3 in amino acids: CATSDLDRVNEQFF. CDR3 sequence (DNA): TGTGCCACCAGTGATTTAGACAGGGTCAATGAGCAGTTCTTC.

The rearrangement joins TRBV28 to TRBJ2-7; D uncertain. The germline V gene encodes CDR1 MDHEN and CDR2 SYDVKM. V gave up 10 bases and J gave up 2 bases, with 15 bases separating them. This CDR3 has 13 residues. DNA for the CDR3: TGTGCCACCTTGGTAAGGCACGCCTACGAGCAGTACTTC. Its protein is CATLVRHAYEQYF.

In this sample, this clonotype turned up a few times. V usage is TRBV5-1 and J usage is TRBJ2-7, with D hard to call. The V gene's germline CDR1 is SGHRS and CDR2 YFSETQ. Trimming took off 4 bases at V and 0 bases at J, with 14 bases between the two ends. The CDR3 runs to 15 residues. The CDR3 loop is CASSGTGSSSYEQYF. The CDR3 DNA is TGCGCCAGCAGCGGAACCGGGTCGAGCTCCTACGAGCAGTACTTC. Looking up the rest from reference TRBV5-1 and TRBJ2-7 gives the full variable domain: KAGVTQTPRYLIKTRGQQVTLSCSPISGHRSVSWYQQTPGQGLQFLFEYFSETQRNKGNFPGRFSGRQFSNSRSEMNVSTLELGDSALYLCASSGTGSSSYEQYFGPGTRLTVT.

The chain joins TRBV20-1 to TRBJ2-1; TRBD1 might be the D (6 bases). Germline CDR1 is DFQATT and CDR2 is SNEGSKA (reference sequence). V was clipped by 0 bases and J by 9 bases, with 18 bases between them. The CDR3 covers 15 residues. CDR3 DNA: TGCAGTGCTAGAGATGGGGCAGGGGAGCCAATTGAGCAGTTCTTC. As protein: CSARDGAGEPIEQFF.

V is TRBV11-3 and J is TRBJ2-3; 10 nucleotides agree with TRBD2. The CDR3 has 16 residues. After removal of 1 base from V and 2 bases from J, the junction contained 3 bases not matched to a gene. CDR1 is SGHNT and CDR2 is YENEEA in the germline V gene. The CDR3, as DNA: TGTGCCAGCAGCTTAGCCGGGACTAGCGCCACAGATACGCAGTATTTT. It codes for CASSLAGTSATDTQYF.

The DNA for the CDR3 is TGTGCCACCAGTCCATCTGCGGGGCGGTCCTACGAGCAGTACTTC. Its protein is CATSPSAGRSYEQYF. J is TRBJ2-7 and V is TRBV15; the D gene is possibly TRBD2 (6 bases). Germline CDR1 is LNHNV and CDR2 is YYDKDF (reference sequence). CDR3 length: 15 amino acids. V lost 6 bases and J lost 1, with 16 bases in between.

This clonotype was found many times. V gene TRBV7-9 combines with J gene TRBJ2-1, with no clear D. The CDR3 loop spans 16 amino acids. Per germline, CDR1 SEHNR and CDR2 FQNEAQ (reference sequence). The ends were cut back, 5 bases at V and 0 bases at J, with 14 bases in the middle. CDR3 DNA: TGTGCCAGCAGCCCAACGAGCAGGATCTCCTACAATGAGCAGTTCTTC. Its translation: CASSPTSRISYNEQFF.

V gene TRBV12-3 or TRBV12-4 combines with J gene TRBJ2-2, with 9 bases identical to TRBD1. This CDR3 spans 15 amino acids. The V gene end was trimmed by 6 bases and the J gene end by 4 bases; junction bases not matched to a gene: 6. The CDR3 here is CASRQQGAVTGELFF. The CDR3 region has the DNA TGTGCCAGCAGGCAACAGGGGGCGGTCACCGGGGAGCTGTTTTTT.

This chain connects TRBV19 to TRBJ2-5; D is perhaps TRBD2 (6 bases). Germline values: CDR1 LNHDA, CDR2 SQIVND (reference sequence). The CDR3 is 14 amino acids. The V and J ends lost 10 bases and 0 bases respectively, with 15 bases between them. CDR3 sequence (DNA): TGTGCCACCTCGACTTTAGCGGACCAAGAGACCCAGTACTTC. Translating it yields CATSTLADQETQYF.

In nucleotides, the CDR3 is TGCGCCAGCAGCCAAGCGATCAACCCCGACCGGCGGACAAAAGAGACCCAGTACTTC. Its protein product is CASSQAINPDRRTKETQYF. The rearrangement links TRBV4-3 to TRBJ2-5, with a weak D call TRBD1 (5 bases). CDR1 and CDR2 (germline): LGHNA, YSLEER. The CDR3 has 19 residues. V shed 1 base and J shed 3 bases, with 24 bases lying between them.

The sample holds a few counts of this clonotype. The rearrangement joins TRBV5-1 to TRBJ2-7, with D hard to call. Germline CDR1 SGHRS, CDR2 YFSETQ. This CDR3 has 15 residues. Between the trimmed V and J ends, which lost 0 bases and 4 bases, there was a span of 14 bases. CDR3 protein: CASSLGTASRYEQYF. Here the CDR3 DNA reads TGCGCCAGCAGCTTGGGGACGGCCTCCCGATACGAGCAGTACTTC.

The sample holds a few counts of this clonotype. The chain joins TRBV20-1 to TRBJ1-1; the D is unclear. The CDR3 contains 11 residues. Germline CDR1 is DFQATT and CDR2 is SNEGSKA (reference sequence). V lost 1 base to trimming and J lost 5 bases, with 5 bases between them. The CDR3 loop is CSARVGTEAFF. For the CDR3, the DNA is TGCAGTGCTAGAGTGGGGACTGAAGCTTTCTTT.

The sample holds a few counts of this clonotype. The chain is built from TRBV6-1 and TRBJ2-1; D uncertain. With 0 bases removed from V and 1 base from J, the gap between germline ends came to 7 bases. There are 15 residues in the CDR3. Germline V gene lookup returns CDR1 MNHNS and CDR2 SASEGT. CDR3 loop: CASSEARWSYNEQFF. Written as DNA, the CDR3 is TGTGCCAGCAGTGAAGCGCGGTGGTCCTACAATGAGCAGTTCTTC.

This rearrangement joins TRBV9 to TRBJ2-3; D remains ambiguous. V was clipped by 0 bases and J by 2 bases, with 7 bases between them. The CDR3 extends over 14 amino acids. The V gene's germline CDR1 is SGDLS and CDR2 YYNGEE. In DNA form, the CDR3 reads TGTGCCAGCAGCGTAGCCTTGACCACAGATACGCAGTATTTT. Amino acids: CASSVALTTDTQYF.

In this sample, this clonotype turned up a few times. The chain uses TRBV7-2 and TRBJ2-1; D is possibly TRBD1 (8 bases). Germline V lookup: CDR1 SGHTA, CDR2 FQGNSA. Trimming left V 3 bases short and J 14 bases short, with 14 bases between. This CDR3 contains 12 residues. The DNA for the CDR3 is TGTGCCAGCAGCTTCACAGGGGGGGACGAGTTCTTC. It specifies CASSFTGGDEFF.